The T cell receptor beta chain described here comes from a study of cytomegalovirus exposure and HLA in healthy donors (dated by TCRdb to about 2017). Background for the entire study: The 670 or so repertoires of the first cohort and the roughly 120 validation repertoires were produced on the same platform, according to a later analysis. The study was designed to test whether signatures of past pathogen exposure could be identified by cataloging public T cell receptors. Along with the roughly 670-subject first cohort, a separate validation cohort of over a hundred different subjects was used. To predict cytomegalovirus infection status, the study combined high-throughput TCR immunosequencing, statistical association of individual TCRs with disease status, and machine learning.

With regard to this clone: No cognate antigen has been identified for it. There are no base qualities to consult, and no much larger clone falls within one base.

Separate from the roughly 660-subject first cohort, the validation cohort of about 130 subjects was the group to which the donors belonged. Receptors were amplified or captured by the immunoSEQ multiplex PCR assay. In the original analysis: A statistical classification framework was built to diagnose cytomegalovirus status from the catalog of TCR beta chain sequences. The table was pulled from immuneACCESS by TCRdb, which kept in-frame rearrangements only. Such tables lose some clones; where checked, under half of the loss comes from unresolved V genes, and the rest has no known cause. The DNA gave D and trimming, while V, J and clone size come from that table. In all, the sample holds about 330,000 clones, and about nine tenths of those were seen once. The ten largest clones add up to under 0.85% of the sample. Here is what the overall study found, with its caveats: The authors suggested that the approach could potentially be extended to other disease states and immunological phenotypes. A later analysis had no HLA typing for the validation cohort, so co-occurrence there was scored across all 120 or so repertoires. Subsequent analysis determined that TCRs grouped into clusters in the first cohort also showed a tendency toward co-occurrence across the roughly 130 validation repertoires, and approximately 94% of cluster scores exceeded 0. In vitro tests confirmed that three of the cytomegalovirus-associated TCR beta chains recognize cytomegalovirus antigens. The classifier was reported to diagnose cytomegalovirus status with high specificity and sensitivity in both the original cohort and the validation cohort. The study listed approximately 150 TCR beta chains as associated with cytomegalovirus. Most TCR sequences were seen in very few donors, while some public TCRs were found in many individuals.

The receptor was isolated from a woman aged 18-35 years in good health and CMV-seronegative. Sequencing was performed on PBMCs.

The bases are TGTGCCGTCCAGGTTAGCTCCTACAATGAGCAGTTCTTC. The encoded protein is CAVQVSSYNEQFF. Here the chain combines TRBV6-5 and TRBJ2-1; the D segment cannot be called with confidence. CDR1 and CDR2 are read off the germline V gene as MNHEY and SVGAGI. The CDR3, cysteine through phenylalanine, is 13 amino acids long. The retained sequence is limited to the CDR3, 39 bases, with the frame set at the first base. Trimming removed 11 bases from V and 0 bases from J, leaving 11 bases between the germline ends.